The clone carrying this T cell receptor (beta chain) was detected ten times or more. The data are from a study of T-cell reconstitution after alpha-beta-depleted transplantation in children. This sample's TCRbeta library carried unique molecular identifier barcodes. From the PCR reads, TCRdb called clonotypes with MiXCR, one entry per CDR3 protein. The sample consists of more than 150,000 distinct CDR3 sequences, 13% to 15% of them appearing once. The CDR3 is 15 amino acids. Trimming took off 5 bases at V and 0 bases at J, with 11 bases between the two ends. Germline V CDR1 and CDR2: SEHNR, FQNEAQ (reference sequence).

The rearrangement uses TRBV7-9 and TRBJ2-1, with D possibly matching TRBD2 (5 bases). The specimen comprised PBMCs from the stem cell graft donor, sampled from the stem cell graft. The TCR sequence derives from a human donor who donated a stem cell graft to a child with acute lymphoblastic leukemia. The CDR3 DNA follows: TGTGCCAGCAGCCCCGCCCGGGACTCCTACAATGAGCAGTTCTTC. This encodes CASSPARDSYNEQFF.